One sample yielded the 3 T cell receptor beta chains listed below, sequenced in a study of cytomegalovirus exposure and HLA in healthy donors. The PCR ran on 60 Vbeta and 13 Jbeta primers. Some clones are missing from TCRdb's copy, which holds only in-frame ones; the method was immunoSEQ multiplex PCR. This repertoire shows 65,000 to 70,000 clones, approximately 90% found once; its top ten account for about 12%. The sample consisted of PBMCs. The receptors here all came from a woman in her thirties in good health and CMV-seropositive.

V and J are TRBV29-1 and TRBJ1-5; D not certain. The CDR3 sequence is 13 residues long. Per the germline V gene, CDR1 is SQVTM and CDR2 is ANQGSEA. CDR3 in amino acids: CSAGSGYDQPQHF. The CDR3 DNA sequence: TGCAGTGCGGGGTCGGGGTACGATCAGCCCCAGCATTTT.

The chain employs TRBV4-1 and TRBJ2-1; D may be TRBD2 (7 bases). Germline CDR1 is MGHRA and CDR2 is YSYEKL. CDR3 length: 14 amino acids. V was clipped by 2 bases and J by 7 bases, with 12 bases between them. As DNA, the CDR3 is TGCGCCAGCAGCCAAAGGGGGACTACGAATGAGCAGTTCTTC. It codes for CASSQRGTTNEQFF.

The CDR3 loop reads CASIGEEAQALGNTIYF. DNA of the CDR3: TGTGCCAGCATAGGGGAGGAGGCACAGGCTTTAGGAAACACCATATATTTT. The chain recombines TRBV28 with TRBJ1-3; D perhaps matches TRBD1 (5 bases). V was pared by 7 bases and J by 4 bases, with 23 bases between. This CDR3 contains 17 residues. Germline V gene data show CDR1 as MDHEN and CDR2 as SYDVKM. The variable domain in full, completed from reference TRBV28 and TRBJ1-3, reads DVKVTQSSRYLVKRTGEKVFLECVQDMDHENMFWYRQDPGLGLRLIYFSYDVKMKEKGDIPEGYSVSREKKERFSLILESASTNQTSMYLCASIGEEAQALGNTIYFGEGSWLTVV.